This TCR beta chain was identified during a study of blood T cell repertoires in COVID-19. This CDR3 spans 15 amino acids. Trimming shortened V by 6 bases and J by 0 bases, and 14 bases separated the two germline ends. CDR1 LNHDA and CDR2 SQIVND come from the germline V gene (reference sequence). Only in-frame clones appear in the TCRdb table, and some are missing; sequencing was by immunoSEQ multiplex PCR. Counted here are fewer than 500,000 clones, 70% to 90% occurring once; the ten biggest clones make up roughly 1.9%. Sample: PBMCs or T cells enriched from blood (not recorded which). The clonotype was recovered from a woman aged 18-29 years with acute COVID-19. The genes are TRBV19 and TRBJ1-1, with a possible D match to TRBD1 (5 bases). This chain's CDR3 is CASSQTGLMNTEAFF. CDR3 nucleotide sequence: TGTGCCAGTAGCCAGACGGGACTGATGAACACTGAAGCTTTCTTT.